A selection of T cell receptor beta chains follows, all from one sample in a study of shared clonotypes between healthy human individuals. Clones were read by immunoSEQ multiplex PCR, and TCRdb kept only the in-frame ones, dropping some. This sample has around 990,000 clones, with roughly 80% found just once. The specimen was memory CD4+ T cells from PBMCs. Receptors were obtained from a man younger than 35 in good health. Some clones in this sample may be carry-over from other donors' samples. CDR3s include the opening cysteine and the closing phenylalanine or tryptophan. D genes are given only for firm matches. Some rows have no size entry. The others give once, few or many, or a class for an expanded clone.

>NA|TRBV30|NA|TRBJ1-2
CAWRGPNYGYTF
TGTGCCTGGAGGGGACCAAACTATGGCTACACCTTC
>NA|TRBV7-2|few|TRBJ2-3
CASSSRLESGSDTQYF
TGTGCCAGCAGCTCTAGGCTAGAAAGTGGATCAGATACGCAGTATTTT
>NA|TRBV28|NA|TRBJ2-7
CASSLKSEDYEQYF
TGTGCCAGCAGTTTAAAGTCCGAGGACTACGAGCAGTACTTC
>TRBD2|TRBV4-1|NA|TRBJ2-3
CASSPGSLAGGVDTQYF
TGCGCCAGCAGCCCCGGTTCGCTAGCGGGAGGAGTGGATACGCAGTATTTT
>TRBD2|TRBV4-3|few|TRBJ2-7
CASSPRVAGDSYEQYF
TGCGCCAGCAGCCCCCGGGTAGCGGGCGACTCCTACGAGCAGTACTTC
>NA|TRBV7-3|NA|TRBJ2-7
CASSLNAGPLYEQYF
TGTGCCAGCAGCTTAAACGCGGGCCCCCTCTACGAGCAGTACTTC
>TRBD2|TRBV7-6|NA|TRBJ2-5
CASSPQPSGRPEETQYF
TGTGCCAGCAGCCCCCAGCCTAGCGGGAGGCCGGAAGAGACCCAGTACTTC
>TRBD1|TRBV10-3|few|TRBJ2-1
CAISESRGTVDNEQFF
TGTGCCATCAGTGAGTCGAGGGGGACAGTCGACAATGAGCAGTTCTTC
>TRBD2|TRBV2|NA|TRBJ2-1
CASSGTSGSPLSNEQFF
TGTGCCAGCAGTGGGACTAGCGGGAGCCCTCTGAGTAATGAGCAGTTCTTC
>TRBD2|TRBV11-2|NA|TRBJ2-7
CASSLGLPREAVYEQYF
TGTGCCAGCAGCTTAGGGTTGCCGCGGGAGGCCGTCTACGAGCAGTACTTC
>NA|TRBV18|NA|TRBJ2-7
CASSPGTTEGQYF
TGTGCCAGCTCACCAGGGACCACCGAGGGGCAGTACTTC
>TRBD2|TRBV4-2|NA|TRBJ2-5
CASSQDGLAGGQYF
TGTGCCAGCAGCCAAGACGGACTAGCGGGGGGGCAGTACTTC
>NA|TRBV7-2|NA|TRBJ2-3
CASSSTEDTDTQYF
TGTGCCAGCAGCTCAACAGAAGACACAGATACGCAGTATTTT
>NA|TRBV7-2|once|TRBJ1-1
CASSLAGLNTEAFF
TGTGCCAGCAGCTTAGCGGGGTTGAACACTGAAGCTTTCTTT
>NA|TRBV11-2|NA|TRBJ2-7
CASSLAGGTAAEQYF
TGTGCCAGCAGCTTAGCGGGAGGGACAGCCGCTGAGCAGTACTTC
>NA|TRBV14|NA|TRBJ1-2
CASSQDGEPRGYTF
TGTGCCAGCAGCCAAGATGGGGAGCCGAGGGGCTACACCTTC
>NA|TRBV27|NA|TRBJ2-1
CASSSTSIWRGNEQFF
TGTGCCAGCAGTTCGACCTCAATCTGGCGTGGCAATGAGCAGTTCTTC
>TRBD1|TRBV5-4|NA|TRBJ1-1
CASSAGQGVHTEAFF
TGTGCCAGCAGCGCGGGACAGGGGGTTCACACTGAAGCTTTCTTT
>TRBD1|TRBV5-4|NA|TRBJ2-7
CASSGGQGNGYEQYF
TGTGCCAGCAGCGGGGGACAGGGAAATGGCTACGAGCAGTACTTC
>NA|TRBV5-3|NA|TRBJ1-3
CARSLVLGQSLTGNTIYF
TGTGCCAGAAGCTTGGTATTAGGGCAGAGCCTTACTGGAAACACCATATATTTT
>TRBD2|TRBV18|many|TRBJ2-2
CASSPTSARNTGELFF
TGTGCCAGCTCACCAACTAGCGCAAGAAACACCGGGGAGCTGTTTTTT
>NA|TRBV2|NA|TRBJ1-3
CASSVESGGNTIYF
TGTGCCAGCAGTGTCGAGAGCGGTGGAAACACCATATATTTT
>NA|TRBV11-2|NA|TRBJ2-7
CASSPSGLKQYF
TGTGCCAGCAGCCCTAGTGGGCTGAAGCAGTACTTC
>NA|TRBV5-4|NA|TRBJ2-7
CASSRSDFEQYF
TGTGCCAGCAGTCGCAGTGATTTCGAGCAGTACTTC
>NA|TRBV30|few|TRBJ1-1
CASTLLRNTEAFF
TGTGCCTCCACCTTGCTCAGAAACACTGAAGCTTTCTTT
>NA|TRBV28|NA|TRBJ2-7
CASSLFTGVSYEQYF
TGTGCCAGCAGTTTATTCACAGGAGTCTCCTACGAGCAGTACTTC
>NA|TRBV2|NA|TRBJ2-7
CASGARDGSYEQYF
TGTGCCAGCGGAGCCCGGGATGGCTCCTACGAGCAGTACTTC
>TRBD1|TRBV4-3|NA|TRBJ2-7
CASSQAAPGQDSYEQYF
TGCGCCAGCAGCCAAGCCGCACCGGGACAGGACTCCTACGAGCAGTACTTC
>TRBD2|TRBV5-1|NA|TRBJ2-3
CASSSPSGRTTDTQYF
TGCGCCAGCAGCTCTCCTAGCGGGAGGACCACAGATACGCAGTATTTT
>TRBD1|TRBV29-1|NA|TRBJ1-1
CSVEGDRVTEAFF
TGCAGCGTTGAAGGGGACAGGGTTACTGAAGCTTTCTTT
>NA|TRBV19|NA|TRBJ1-4
CASSIRGTNEKLFF
TGTGCCAGTAGTATTAGGGGAACTAATGAAAAACTGTTTTTT
>NA|TRBV23-1|NA|TRBJ2-2
CASSKGDPFAGELFF
TGCGCCAGCTCAAAAGGGGATCCCTTTGCCGGGGAGCTGTTTTTT
>NA|TRBV15|NA|TRBJ1-3
CATSTGFSGNTIYF
TGTGCCACCAGCACAGGGTTCTCTGGAAACACCATATATTTT
>NA|TRBV2|NA|TRBJ2-7
CASAQGRVYEQYF
TGTGCCAGCGCCCAGGGGAGGGTGTACGAGCAGTACTTC
>NA|TRBV18|NA|TRBJ2-7
CASSPSGVGEQYF
TGTGCCAGCTCACCCTCGGGGGTGGGCGAGCAGTACTTC
>TRBD1|TRBV11-2|NA|TRBJ2-7
CASTEPGQGASYEQYF
TGTGCCAGCACCGAGCCGGGACAGGGGGCATCCTACGAGCAGTACTTC
>NA|TRBV4-2|NA|TRBJ1-2
CASSQDLTLSRGYTF
TGTGCCAGCAGCCAAGATTTGACCCTATCTAGGGGCTACACCTTC
>NA|TRBV6-1|once|TRBJ2-1
CASSAQGTSYNEQFF
TGTGCCAGCAGTGCACAGGGAACCTCCTACAATGAGCAGTTCTTC
>NA|TRBV19|NA|TRBJ2-7
CASKTTGTAYEQYF
TGTGCCAGTAAGACGACAGGAACCGCCTACGAGCAGTACTTC
>TRBD1|TRBV4-3|NA|TRBJ1-4
CASSQTDRGREKLFF
TGCGCCAGCAGCCAGACGGACAGGGGCAGGGAAAAACTGTTTTTT
>TRBD1|TRBV5-1|NA|TRBJ2-7
CASSLGAPGGSYEQYF
TGCGCCAGCAGCTTGGGGGCCCCAGGGGGCAGTTACGAGCAGTACTTC
>NA|TRBV5-1|NA|TRBJ2-7
CASSLGDLGHPYEQYF
TGCGCCAGCAGCTTAGGCGATTTGGGACACCCCTACGAGCAGTACTTC
>TRBD2|TRBV25-1|NA|TRBJ2-1
CASSRGRGNNEQFF
TGTGCCAGCAGCCGCGGGAGGGGGAACAATGAGCAGTTCTTC
>NA|TRBV2|once|TRBJ2-2
CASRSQDSNTGELFF
TGTGCCAGCAGATCTCAAGACTCTAACACCGGGGAGCTGTTTTTT